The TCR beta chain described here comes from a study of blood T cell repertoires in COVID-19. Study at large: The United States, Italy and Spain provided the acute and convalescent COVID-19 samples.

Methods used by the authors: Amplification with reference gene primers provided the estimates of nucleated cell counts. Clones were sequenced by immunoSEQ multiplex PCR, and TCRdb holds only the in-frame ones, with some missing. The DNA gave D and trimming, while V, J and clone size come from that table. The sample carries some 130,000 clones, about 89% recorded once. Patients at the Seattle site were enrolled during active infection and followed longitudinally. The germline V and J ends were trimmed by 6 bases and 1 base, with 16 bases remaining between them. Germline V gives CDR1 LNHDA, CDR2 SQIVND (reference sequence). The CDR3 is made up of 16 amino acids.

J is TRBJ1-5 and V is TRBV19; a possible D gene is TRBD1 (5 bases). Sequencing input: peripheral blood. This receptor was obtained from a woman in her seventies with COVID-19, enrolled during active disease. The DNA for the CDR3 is TGTGCCAGTAGCCCAGGGAGGTATCCAAGCAATCAGCCCCAGCATTTT. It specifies CASSPGRYPSNQPQHF.